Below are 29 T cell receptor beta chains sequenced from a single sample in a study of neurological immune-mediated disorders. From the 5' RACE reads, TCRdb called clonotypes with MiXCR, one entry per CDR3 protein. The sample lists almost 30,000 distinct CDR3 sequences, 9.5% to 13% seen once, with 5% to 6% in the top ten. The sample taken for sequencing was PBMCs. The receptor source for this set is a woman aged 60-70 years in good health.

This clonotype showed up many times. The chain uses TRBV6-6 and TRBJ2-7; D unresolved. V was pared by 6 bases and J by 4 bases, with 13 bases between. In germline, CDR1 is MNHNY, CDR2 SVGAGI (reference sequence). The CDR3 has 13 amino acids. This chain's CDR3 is CASSPIGQYEQYF. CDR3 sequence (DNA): TGTGCCAGCAGCCCCATCGGGCAGTACGAGCAGTACTTC.

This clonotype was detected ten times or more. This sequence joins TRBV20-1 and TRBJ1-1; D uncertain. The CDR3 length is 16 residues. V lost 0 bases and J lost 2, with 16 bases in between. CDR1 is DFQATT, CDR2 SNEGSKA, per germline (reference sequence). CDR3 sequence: CSARDFRGRVNTEAFF. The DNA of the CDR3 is TGCAGTGCTAGAGATTTTCGAGGGAGGGTCAACACTGAAGCTTTCTTT.

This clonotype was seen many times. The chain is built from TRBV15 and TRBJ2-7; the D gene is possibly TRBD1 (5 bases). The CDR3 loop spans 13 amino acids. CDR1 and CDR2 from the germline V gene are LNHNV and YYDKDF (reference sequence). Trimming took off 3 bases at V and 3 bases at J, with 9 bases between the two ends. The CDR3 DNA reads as TGTGCCACCAGCAGTGGACACGTCTACGAGCAGTACTTC. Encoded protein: CATSSGHVYEQYF.

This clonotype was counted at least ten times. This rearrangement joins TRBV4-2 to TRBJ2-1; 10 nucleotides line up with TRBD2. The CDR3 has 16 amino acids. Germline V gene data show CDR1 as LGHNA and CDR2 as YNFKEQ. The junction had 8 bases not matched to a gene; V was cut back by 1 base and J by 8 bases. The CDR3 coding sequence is TGTGCCAGCAGCCAAGGAGCGGGGGGGTCGTTCGATGAGCAGTTCTTC. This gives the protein CASSQGAGGSFDEQFF.

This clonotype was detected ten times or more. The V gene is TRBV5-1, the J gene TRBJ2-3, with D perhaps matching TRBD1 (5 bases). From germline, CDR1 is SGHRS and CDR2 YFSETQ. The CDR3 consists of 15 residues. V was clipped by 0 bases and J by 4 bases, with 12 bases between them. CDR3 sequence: CASSLEGLESDTQYF. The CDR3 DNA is TGCGCCAGCAGCTTGGAGGGGTTGGAGTCAGATACGCAGTATTTT.

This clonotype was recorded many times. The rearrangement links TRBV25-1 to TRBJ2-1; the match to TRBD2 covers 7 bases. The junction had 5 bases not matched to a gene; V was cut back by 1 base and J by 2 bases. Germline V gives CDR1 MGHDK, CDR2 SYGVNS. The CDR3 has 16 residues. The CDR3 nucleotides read TGTGCCAGCAGTGAATGGGGGGGTTGGACCTACAATGAGCAGTTCTTC. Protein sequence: CASSEWGGWTYNEQFF.

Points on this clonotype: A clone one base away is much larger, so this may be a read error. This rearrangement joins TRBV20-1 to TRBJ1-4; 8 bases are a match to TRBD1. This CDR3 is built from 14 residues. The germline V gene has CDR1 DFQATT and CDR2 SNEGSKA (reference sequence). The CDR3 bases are TGCAGTACTAGCCCGGGACAGGTTAATGAAAAACTGTTTTTT. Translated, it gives CSTSPGQVNEKLFF.

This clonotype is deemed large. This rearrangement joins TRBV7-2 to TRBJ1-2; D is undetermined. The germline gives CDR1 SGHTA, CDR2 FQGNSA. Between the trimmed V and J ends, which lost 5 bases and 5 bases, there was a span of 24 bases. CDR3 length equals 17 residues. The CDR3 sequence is CASSLTRTDGSLYGYTF. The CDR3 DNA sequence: TGTGCCAGCAGCCTCACAAGGACGGATGGTAGTCTTTATGGCTACACCTTC.

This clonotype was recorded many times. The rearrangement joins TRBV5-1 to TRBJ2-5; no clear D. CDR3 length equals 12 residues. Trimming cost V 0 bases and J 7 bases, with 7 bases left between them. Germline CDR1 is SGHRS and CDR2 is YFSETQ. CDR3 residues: CASSLEDGTQYF. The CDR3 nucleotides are TGCGCCAGCAGCTTGGAGGATGGGACCCAGTACTTC. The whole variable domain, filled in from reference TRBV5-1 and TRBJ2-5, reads KAGVTQTPRYLIKTRGQQVTLSCSPISGHRSVSWYQQTPGQGLQFLFEYFSETQRNKGNFPGRFSGRQFSNSRSEMNVSTLELGDSALYLCASSLEDGTQYFGPGTRLLVL.

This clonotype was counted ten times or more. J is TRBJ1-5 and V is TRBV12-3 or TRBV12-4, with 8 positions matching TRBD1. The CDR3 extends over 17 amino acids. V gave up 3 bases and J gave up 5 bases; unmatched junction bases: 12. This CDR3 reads CASSLGSGQGIYQPQHF. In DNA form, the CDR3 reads TGTGCCAGCAGTTTGGGGAGCGGACAGGGAATTTATCAGCCCCAGCATTTT.

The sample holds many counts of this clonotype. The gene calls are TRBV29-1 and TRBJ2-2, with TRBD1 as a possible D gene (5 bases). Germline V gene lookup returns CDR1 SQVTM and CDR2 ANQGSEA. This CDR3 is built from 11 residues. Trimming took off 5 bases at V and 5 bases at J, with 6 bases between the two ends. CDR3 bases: TGCAGCGTTAAGGGGACCGGGGAGCTGTTTTTT. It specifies CSVKGTGELFF.

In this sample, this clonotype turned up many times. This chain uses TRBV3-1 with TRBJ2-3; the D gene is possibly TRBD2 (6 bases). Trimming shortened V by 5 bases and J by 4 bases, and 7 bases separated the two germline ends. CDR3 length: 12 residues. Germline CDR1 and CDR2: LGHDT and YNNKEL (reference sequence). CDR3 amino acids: CASSWGADTQYF. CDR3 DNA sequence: TGTGCCAGCAGCTGGGGGGCAGATACGCAGTATTTT.

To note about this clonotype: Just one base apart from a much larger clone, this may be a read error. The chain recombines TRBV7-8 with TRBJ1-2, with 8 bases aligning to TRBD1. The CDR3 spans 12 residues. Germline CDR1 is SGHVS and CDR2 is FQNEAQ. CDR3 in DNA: TGTGACAGCAGCTCCAACCGGGACAGGCAGCACTTC. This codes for CDSSSNRDRQHF.

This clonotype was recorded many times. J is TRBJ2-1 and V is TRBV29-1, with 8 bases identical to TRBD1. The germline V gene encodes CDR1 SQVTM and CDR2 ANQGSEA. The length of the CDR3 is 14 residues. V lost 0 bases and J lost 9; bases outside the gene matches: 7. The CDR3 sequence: CSVEERTGWGEQFF. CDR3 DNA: TGCAGCGTTGAAGAGAGGACAGGGTGGGGTGAGCAGTTCTTC.

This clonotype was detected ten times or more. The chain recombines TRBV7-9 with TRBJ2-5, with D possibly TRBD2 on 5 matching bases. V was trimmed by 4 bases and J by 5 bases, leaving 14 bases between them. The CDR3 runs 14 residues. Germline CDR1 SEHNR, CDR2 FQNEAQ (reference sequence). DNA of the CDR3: TGTGCCAGCAGCTCTCGCACTAGGACGGAGACCCAGTACTTC. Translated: CASSSRTRTETQYF.

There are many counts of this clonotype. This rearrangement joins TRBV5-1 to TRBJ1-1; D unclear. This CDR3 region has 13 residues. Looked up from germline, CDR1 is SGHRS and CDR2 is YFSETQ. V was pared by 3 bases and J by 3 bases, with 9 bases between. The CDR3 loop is CASSSFGYTEAFF. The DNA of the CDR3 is TGCGCCAGCAGCTCGTTTGGATACACTGAAGCTTTCTTT. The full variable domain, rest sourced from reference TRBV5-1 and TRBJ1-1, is KAGVTQTPRYLIKTRGQQVTLSCSPISGHRSVSWYQQTPGQGLQFLFEYFSETQRNKGNFPGRFSGRQFSNSRSEMNVSTLELGDSALYLCASSSFGYTEAFFGQGTRLTVV.

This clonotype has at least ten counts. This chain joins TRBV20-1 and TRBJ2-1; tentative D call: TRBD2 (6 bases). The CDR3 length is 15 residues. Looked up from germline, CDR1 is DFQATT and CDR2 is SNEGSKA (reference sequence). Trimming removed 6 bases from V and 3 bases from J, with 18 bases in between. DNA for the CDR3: TGCAGTGCAAACCAGGGAGGTTACAACTACAATGAGCAGTTCTTC. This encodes CSANQGGYNYNEQFF.

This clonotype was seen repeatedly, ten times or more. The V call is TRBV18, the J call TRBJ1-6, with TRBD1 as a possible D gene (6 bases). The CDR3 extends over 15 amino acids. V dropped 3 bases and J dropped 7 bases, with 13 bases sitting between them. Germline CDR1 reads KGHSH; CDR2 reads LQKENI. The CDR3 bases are TGTGCCAGCTCACCCTCAGGGGCCTCCAATTCACCCCTCCACTTT. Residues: CASSPSGASNSPLHF.

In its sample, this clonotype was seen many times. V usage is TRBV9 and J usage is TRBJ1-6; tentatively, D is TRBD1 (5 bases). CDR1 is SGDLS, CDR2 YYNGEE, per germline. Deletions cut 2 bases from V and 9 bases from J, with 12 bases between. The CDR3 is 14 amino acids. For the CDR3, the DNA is TGTGCCAGCAGCGTTGGGACCGGGGGTTCACCCCTCCACTTT. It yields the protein CASSVGTGGSPLHF.

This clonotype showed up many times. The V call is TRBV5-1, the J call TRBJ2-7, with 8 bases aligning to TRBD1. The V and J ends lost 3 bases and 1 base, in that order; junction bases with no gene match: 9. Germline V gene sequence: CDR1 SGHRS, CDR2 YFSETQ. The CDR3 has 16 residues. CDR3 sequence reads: CASSYYLTGGSYEQYF. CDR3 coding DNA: TGCGCCAGCAGCTACTACCTTACAGGGGGATCCTACGAGCAGTACTTC.

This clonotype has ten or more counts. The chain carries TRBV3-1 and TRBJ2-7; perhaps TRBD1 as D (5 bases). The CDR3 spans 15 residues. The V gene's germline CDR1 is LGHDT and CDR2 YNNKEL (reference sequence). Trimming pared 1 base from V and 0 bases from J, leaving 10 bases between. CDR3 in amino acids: CASSQGAGLSYEQYF. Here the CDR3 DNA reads TGTGCCAGCAGCCAAGGGGCAGGGCTCTCCTACGAGCAGTACTTC.

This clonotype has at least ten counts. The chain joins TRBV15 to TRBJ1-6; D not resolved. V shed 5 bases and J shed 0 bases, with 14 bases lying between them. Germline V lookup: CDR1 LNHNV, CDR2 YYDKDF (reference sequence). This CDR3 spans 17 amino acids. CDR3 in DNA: TGTGCCACCAGCGGGCCCTCCGGGAGCTCCTATAATTCACCCCTCCACTTT. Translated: CATSGPSGSSYNSPLHF. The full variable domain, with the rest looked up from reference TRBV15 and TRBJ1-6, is DAMVIQNPRYQVTQFGKPVTLSCSQTLNHNVMYWYQQKSSQAPKLLFHYYDKDFNNEADTPDNFQSRRPNTSFCFLDIRSPGLGDTAMYLCATSGPSGSSYNSPLHFGNGTRLTVT.

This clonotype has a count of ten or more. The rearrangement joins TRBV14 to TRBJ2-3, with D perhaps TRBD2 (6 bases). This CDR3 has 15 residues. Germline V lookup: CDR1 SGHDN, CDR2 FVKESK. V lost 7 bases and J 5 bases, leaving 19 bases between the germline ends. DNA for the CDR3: TGTGCCAGCACCAGGACTACCAACCCGGGAGATACGCAGTATTTT. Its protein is CASTRTTNPGDTQYF.

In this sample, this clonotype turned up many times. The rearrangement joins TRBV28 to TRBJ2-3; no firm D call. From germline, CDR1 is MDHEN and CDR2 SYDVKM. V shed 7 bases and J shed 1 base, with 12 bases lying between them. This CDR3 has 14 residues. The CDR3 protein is CASISRHRTDTQYF. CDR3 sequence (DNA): TGTGCCAGCATCAGCAGGCACCGCACAGATACGCAGTATTTT.

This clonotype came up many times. CDR3 nucleotides: TGTGCCAGCAGCCTCAGCAGGGGGTGGGGGAACACTGAAGCTTTCTTT. It yields the protein CASSLSRGWGNTEAFF. V is TRBV3-1 and J is TRBJ1-1; TRBD1 matches at 7 bases. CDR3 length equals 16 residues. Trimming cost V 4 bases and J 1 base; bases outside gene matches: 9. Germline V CDR1 and CDR2: LGHDT, YNNKEL (reference sequence).

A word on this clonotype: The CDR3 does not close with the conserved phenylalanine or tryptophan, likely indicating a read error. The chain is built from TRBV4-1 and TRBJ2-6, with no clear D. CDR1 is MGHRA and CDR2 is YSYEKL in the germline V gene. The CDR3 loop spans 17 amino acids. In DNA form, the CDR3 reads TGCGCCAGCAGCAAAGATACGGCGGCTTCTGGGGCCAACGTCCTGACTATC. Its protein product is CASSKDTAASGANVLTI.

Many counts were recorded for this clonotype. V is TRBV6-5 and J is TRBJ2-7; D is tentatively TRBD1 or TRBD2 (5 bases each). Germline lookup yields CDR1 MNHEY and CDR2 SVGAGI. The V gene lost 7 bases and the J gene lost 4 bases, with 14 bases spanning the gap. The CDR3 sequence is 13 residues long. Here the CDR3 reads CASNRQGGYEQYF. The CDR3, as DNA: TGTGCCAGCAACCGGCAGGGCGGGTACGAGCAGTACTTC.

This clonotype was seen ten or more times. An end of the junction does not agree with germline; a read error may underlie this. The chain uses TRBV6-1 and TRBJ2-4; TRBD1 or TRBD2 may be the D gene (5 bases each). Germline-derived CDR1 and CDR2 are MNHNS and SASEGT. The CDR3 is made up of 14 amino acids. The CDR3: CVSSEDGTSNIQYF. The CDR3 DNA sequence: TGTGTCAGCAGTGAAGATGGGACGTCCAACATTCAGTACTTC.

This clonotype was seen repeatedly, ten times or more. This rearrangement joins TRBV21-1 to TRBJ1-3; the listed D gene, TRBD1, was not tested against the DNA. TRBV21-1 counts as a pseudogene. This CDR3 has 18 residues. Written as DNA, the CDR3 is TGTGCCAGCAGCAAATCTTCACAGGACCAACTCTCTGGAAACACCATATATTTT. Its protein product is CASSKSSQDQLSGNTIYF.